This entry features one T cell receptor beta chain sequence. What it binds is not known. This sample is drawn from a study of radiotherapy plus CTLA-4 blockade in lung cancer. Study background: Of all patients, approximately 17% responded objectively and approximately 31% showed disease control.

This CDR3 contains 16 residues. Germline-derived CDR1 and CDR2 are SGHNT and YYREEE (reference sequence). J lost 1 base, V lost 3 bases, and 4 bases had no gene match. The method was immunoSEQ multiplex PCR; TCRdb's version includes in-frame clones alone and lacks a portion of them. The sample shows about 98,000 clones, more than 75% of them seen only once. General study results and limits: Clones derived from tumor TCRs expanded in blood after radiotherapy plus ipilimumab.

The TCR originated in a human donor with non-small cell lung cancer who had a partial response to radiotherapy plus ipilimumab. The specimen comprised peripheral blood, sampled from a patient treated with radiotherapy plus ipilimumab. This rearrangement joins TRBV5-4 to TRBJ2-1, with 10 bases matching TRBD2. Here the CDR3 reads CASSSASGGSYNEQFF. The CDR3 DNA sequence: TGTGCCAGCAGCTCTGCTAGCGGGGGATCCTACAATGAGCAGTTCTTC.